These 17 T cell receptor beta chains originate from one sample sequenced in a study of high-grade serous ovarian cancer treatment subgroups. Tumor samples were taken before definitive surgery or chemotherapy. Sequencing was performed with immunoSEQ multiplex PCR; in TCRdb, only in-frame clones are kept and a portion is missing. The sample has around 5,500 clones, around three quarters seen once; the top ten hold about 9.1%. The specimen was tumor tissue. The origin of the receptors is a human donor with high-grade serous ovarian cancer.

The rearrangement uses TRBV7-2 and TRBJ2-1, with D possibly being TRBD1 or TRBD2 (6 bases each). Germline V gene lookup returns CDR1 SGHTA and CDR2 FQGNSA. V shed 6 bases and J shed 8 bases, with 17 bases lying between them. This CDR3 contains 14 residues. The CDR3 nucleotides read TGTGCCAGCAGTGAGGGGGGCCTTTTGCATGAGCAGTTCTTC. Protein sequence: CASSEGGLLHEQFF.

This clone has only one observation. The rearrangement links TRBV25-1 to TRBJ1-1; 7 bases agree with TRBD1. J was trimmed by 1 base and V by 7 bases; bases with no gene match: 3. CDR3 length: 13 amino acids. CDR1 is MGHDK and CDR2 is SYGVNS in the germline V gene. The chain's CDR3 is CASTGQANTEAFF. CDR3 nucleotide sequence: TGTGCCAGCACTGGACAGGCGAACACTGAAGCTTTCTTT.

The chain couples TRBV20-1 to TRBJ1-3, with unresolved D. The CDR3 totals 11 residues. Germline CDR1 and CDR2: DFQATT and SNEGSKA (reference sequence). V was pared by 1 base and J by 8 bases, with 6 bases between. CDR3 sequence: CSARVGYTIYF. CDR3 bases: TGCAGTGCTAGAGTCGGTTACACCATATATTTT.

This chain links TRBV6-1 with TRBJ1-5; 9 bases map to TRBD1. The ends lost 10 bases at V and 4 bases at J; junction bases unmatched: 11. Germline loops: CDR1 MNHNS, CDR2 SASEGT. The CDR3 has 15 amino acids. CDR3 protein: CATRQGVQINQPQHF. The CDR3 bases are TGTGCCACAAGACAGGGGGTTCAAATTAATCAGCCCCAGCATTTT.

The chain joins TRBV4-3 to TRBJ1-6; tentative D call: TRBD1 (6 bases). The CDR3 runs to 18 residues. Germline V gene sequence: CDR1 LGHNA, CDR2 YSLEER. Trimming pared 0 bases from V and 2 bases from J, leaving 14 bases between. This chain's CDR3 is CASSQESQPGAYNSPLHF. The CDR3 DNA is TGCGCCAGCAGCCAAGAATCGCAACCAGGGGCCTATAATTCACCCCTCCACTTT.

This clone was seen a single time. The V and J genes are TRBV29-1 and TRBJ1-1; D is unresolved. Germline V gene data show CDR1 as SQVTM and CDR2 as ANQGSEA. The germline V and J ends were trimmed by 4 bases and 5 bases, with 14 bases remaining between them. This CDR3 contains 13 residues. CDR3 sequence: CSVVQVKQTEAFF. The CDR3 DNA reads TGCAGCGTTGTTCAGGTTAAACAAACTGAAGCTTTCTTT.

The V gene is TRBV9, the J gene TRBJ2-3; D gene unclear. The CDR3 is made up of 14 amino acids. Germline V CDR1 and CDR2: SGDLS, YYNGEE. V was shortened by 2 bases and J by 6 bases, with 13 bases between the two germline ends. Written as DNA, the CDR3 is TGTGCCAGCAGCGTGTCTAAACGCCAGGATACGCAGTATTTT. It yields the protein CASSVSKRQDTQYF.

This chain connects TRBV9 to TRBJ2-3; TRBD2 is a possible D gene (6 bases). Germline-derived CDR1 and CDR2 are SGDLS and YYNGEE. The CDR3 consists of 15 residues. Trimming took off 3 bases at V and 2 bases at J, with 13 bases between the two ends. CDR3 DNA: TGTGCCAGCAGCGATAGCGGAACAAACACAGATACGCAGTATTTT. Translating it yields CASSDSGTNTDTQYF.

V is TRBV30 and J is TRBJ2-3; 8 positions agree with TRBD1. This CDR3 is built from 14 residues. After removal of 3 bases from V and 4 bases from J, the junction contained 6 bases not matched to a gene. Germline CDR1 and CDR2: GTSNPN and SVGIG (reference sequence). The CDR3 DNA reads as TGTGCCTGGAGGACAGGGGCGCAATCAGATACGCAGTATTTT. Its protein product is CAWRTGAQSDTQYF.

This clone was found once. The chain uses TRBV5-4 and TRBJ1-1; perhaps TRBD1 as D (6 bases). The CDR3 consists of 16 residues. Trimming left V 0 bases short and J 5 bases short, with 17 bases between. Germline-derived CDR1 and CDR2 are SGHNT and YYREEE (reference sequence). CDR3 residues: CASSLAGPIRGTEAFF. Here the CDR3 DNA reads TGTGCCAGCAGCTTGGCTGGGCCTATCAGGGGTACTGAAGCTTTCTTT.

The chain employs TRBV14 and TRBJ2-3; 12 bases map to TRBD2. Per the germline V gene, CDR1 is SGHDN and CDR2 is FVKESK. V was clipped by 0 bases and J by 2 bases; unmatched bases: 18. The CDR3 is 22 amino acids. The CDR3 reads CASSQDLPPGLAGLDYTDTQYF. The DNA of the CDR3 is TGTGCCAGCAGCCAAGATCTTCCCCCCGGACTAGCGGGGCTTGACTACACAGATACGCAGTATTTT.

This sequence joins TRBV30 and TRBJ2-7, with D perhaps TRBD1 (6 bases). The germline V gene encodes CDR1 GTSNPN and CDR2 SVGIG (reference sequence). Trimming shortened V by 6 bases and J by 4 bases, and 13 bases separated the two germline ends. This CDR3 is 12 amino acids long. In nucleotides, the CDR3 is TGTGCCTGCAGGGACATCGGTTACGAGCAGTACTTC. Translating it yields CACRDIGYEQYF.

The chain has TRBV19 and TRBJ2-3; D remains unclear. V was trimmed by 3 bases and J by 0 bases, leaving 7 bases between them. Germline values: CDR1 LNHDA, CDR2 SQIVND (reference sequence). The CDR3 is 14 amino acids. In nucleotides, the CDR3 is TGTGCCAGTAGTATTGGTCAGAGCACAGATACGCAGTATTTT. Its translation is CASSIGQSTDTQYF.

J is TRBJ1-3 and V is TRBV6-6; no clear D gene. There are 16 residues in the CDR3. With 5 bases removed from V and 0 bases from J, the gap between germline ends came to 14 bases. CDR1 and CDR2 (germline): MNHNY, SVGAGI (reference sequence). In DNA, the CDR3 is TGTGCCAGCAGTCCAGAAGGACTGGTCTCTGGAAACACCATATATTTT. Encoded protein: CASSPEGLVSGNTIYF.

V is TRBV11-2 and J is TRBJ2-7; 7 bases align to TRBD1. V lost 4 bases to trimming and J lost 2 bases; unmatched junction nucleotides: 8. The CDR3 has 15 amino acids. Germline V gene data show CDR1 as SGHAT and CDR2 as FQNNGV. As DNA, the CDR3 is TGTGCCAGCAGCTCCCCGGGACAGTTCGCCTACGAGCAGTACTTC. Residues: CASSSPGQFAYEQYF. The whole variable domain, filled in from reference TRBV11-2 and TRBJ2-7, reads EAGVAQSPRYKIIEKRQSVAFWCNPISGHATLYWYQQILGQGPKLLIQFQNNGVVDDSQLPKDRFSAERLKGVDSTLKIQPAKLEDSAVYLCASSSPGQFAYEQYFGPGTRLTVT.

The V call is TRBV11-3, the J call TRBJ2-1; either TRBD1 or TRBD2 may supply D (6 bases each). Trimming pared 5 bases from V and 12 bases from J, leaving 32 bases between. Germline V gives CDR1 SGHNT, CDR2 YENEEA. CDR3 length: 18 amino acids. Here the CDR3 DNA reads TGTGCCAGCAGCGGCTTAGACAGATCAGTTCGGGGGCCCCGTCGGCAGTTCTTC. Its protein product is CASSGLDRSVRGPRRQFF.

The rearrangement links TRBV7-5 to TRBJ1-2. TRBV7-5 is deemed a pseudogene. This CDR3 comprises 13 residues. CDR3 bases: TGTGCCAGCAGTTGGGGGGAGACGGGAGGCTACACCTTC. Encoded protein: CASSWGETGGYTF.